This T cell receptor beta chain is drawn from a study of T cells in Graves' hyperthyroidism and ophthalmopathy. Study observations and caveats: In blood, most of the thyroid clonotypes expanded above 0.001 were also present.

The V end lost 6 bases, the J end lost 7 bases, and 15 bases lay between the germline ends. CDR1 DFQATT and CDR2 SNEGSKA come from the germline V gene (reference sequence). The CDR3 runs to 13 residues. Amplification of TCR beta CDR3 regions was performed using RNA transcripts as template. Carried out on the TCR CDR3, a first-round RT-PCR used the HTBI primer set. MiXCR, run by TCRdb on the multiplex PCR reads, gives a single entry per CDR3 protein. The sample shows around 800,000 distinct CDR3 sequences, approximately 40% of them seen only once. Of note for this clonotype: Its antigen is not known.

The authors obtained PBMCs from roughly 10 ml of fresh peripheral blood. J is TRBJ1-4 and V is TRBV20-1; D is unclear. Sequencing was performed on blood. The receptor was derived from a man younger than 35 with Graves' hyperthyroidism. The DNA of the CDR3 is TGCAGTGCCAGCGGGGATAAGGGTGAAAAACTGTTTTTT. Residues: CSASGDKGEKLFF.